The present TCR beta chain was sequenced within a study of T cells in Graves' hyperthyroidism and ophthalmopathy. The study's findings and limits: The model forecast ophthalmopathy, anticipating it by a median 6.5 months before onset.

It was RNA transcripts that yielded the amplified TCR beta CDR3 regions. The HTBI primer set was used in a first-round RT-PCR of the TCR CDR3. Via MiXCR, TCRdb re-called the multiplex PCR reads, giving one row per CDR3 protein. The repertoire includes 490,000 or so distinct CDR3 sequences, about 22% of them detected once, and 45% to 50% sits in the top ten. Ophthalmopathy patients all had a Clinical Activity Score of at least 3, a NOSPECS grade of at least 4 and disease under 3 months old. Germline values: CDR1 SGHTA, CDR2 FQGTGA. This CDR3 contains 16 residues. V lost 5 bases, J lost 7 bases, and 21 bases lay in between. Worth noting for this clonotype: The antigen is unknown.

The chain has TRBV7-3 and TRBJ2-1, with D tentatively TRBD2 (6 bases). This TCR came from a woman aged 70 to 79 with Graves' ophthalmopathy. What was sequenced was blood. CDR3 protein: CASSPLVGAGRNEQFF. CDR3 DNA sequence: TGTGCCAGCAGCCCACTCGTTGGGGCGGGGCGAAATGAGCAGTTCTTC.